The next 21 T cell receptor beta chains were all read from a single sample in a study of T cell repertoires in cytomegalovirus infection. TCRdb ran MiXCR on the reads and lists one entry per CDR3 protein. The sample has 500,000 or so distinct CDR3 sequences, 16% seen once. The sample consisted of CD8+ T cells from PBMCs. These receptors originate from a human donor in good health (CMV status not recorded). Some clones in this sample may be carry-over from other donors' samples.

There are a few counts of this clonotype. A much larger clone lies one base from this, so it may be a read error. The chain carries TRBV12-3 or TRBV12-4 and TRBJ2-5; possibly TRBD1 for D (5 bases). The CDR3 loop spans 13 amino acids. The CDR3 loop reads CASSSDGQENQYF. CDR3 DNA sequence: TGTGCCAGCAGTTCGGACGGACAAGAGAACCAGTACTTC.

This clonotype was detected only a few times. The chain couples TRBV24-1 to TRBJ2-7; 8 nucleotides agree with TRBD2. V shed 6 bases, J shed 6 bases, and the junction held 18 bases outside the gene matches. There are 17 residues in the CDR3. The V gene's germline CDR1 is KGHDR and CDR2 SFDVKD. CDR3 sequence reads: CATSSALEGTAGGEQYF. The CDR3 DNA sequence: TGTGCCACCAGTTCAGCCCTGGAAGGGACCGCGGGGGGCGAGCAGTACTTC.

This clonotype has just a few counts. The chain combines TRBV7-9 with TRBJ2-4, with TRBD2 matching over 7 bases. The CDR3 covers 12 residues. V was clipped by 8 bases and J by 4 bases; unmatched bases: 2. CDR1 is SEHNR and CDR2 is FQNEAQ in the germline V gene (reference sequence). CDR3 bases: TGTGCCAGCGGGAGGGAAAAAAACATTCAGTACTTC. Translation gives CASGREKNIQYF.

In its sample, this clonotype was seen many times. The CDR3 protein is CASSQPGTTLYNEQFF. DNA for the CDR3: TGTGCCAGCAGCCAGCCCGGGACTACCCTTTACAATGAGCAGTTCTTC. This chain links TRBV4-2 with TRBJ2-1, with TRBD2 matching over 7 bases. This CDR3 region has 16 residues. Per the germline V gene, CDR1 is LGHNA and CDR2 is YNFKEQ. After removal of 3 bases from V and 4 bases from J, the junction contained 9 bases not matched to a gene.

The table lists this clonotype with a few counts. The V and J genes are TRBV14 and TRBJ2-5; D unclear. Deletions cut 1 base from V and 3 bases from J, with 9 bases between. Germline CDR1 reads SGHDN; CDR2 reads FVKESK. The CDR3 contains 14 residues. Written as DNA, the CDR3 is TGTGCCAGCAGCCAAGGGACGATGAAAGAGACCCAGTACTTC. Amino acid sequence: CASSQGTMKETQYF.

This clonotype was recorded at least ten times. The CDR3 loop reads CASSLVLSGLAGGSTDTQYF. In DNA, the CDR3 is TGCGCCAGCAGCTTGGTACTCTCCGGACTAGCGGGTGGAAGCACAGATACGCAGTATTTT. This rearrangement joins TRBV5-1 to TRBJ2-3, with 11 positions matching TRBD2. This CDR3 contains 20 residues. CDR1 and CDR2 from the germline V gene are SGHRS and YFSETQ. V was pared by 0 bases and J by 0 bases, with 12 bases of the junction left unmatched.

A few counts support this clonotype. The chain recombines TRBV15 with TRBJ1-5, with TRBD1 as a possible D gene (5 bases). Germline CDR1 reads LNHNV; CDR2 reads YYDKDF (reference sequence). This CDR3 has 15 amino acids. The V end was cut by 5 bases, the J end by 0 bases, with 11 bases between. The CDR3 loop reads CATSYDSHSNQPQHF. The DNA of the CDR3 is TGTGCCACCAGCTATGACAGTCATAGCAATCAGCCCCAGCATTTT.

This clonotype was detected a few times. This chain connects TRBV5-1 to TRBJ2-1, with D tentatively TRBD2 (6 bases). V lost 7 bases, J lost 5 bases, and 13 bases lay in between. The CDR3 loop spans 13 amino acids. In germline, CDR1 is SGHRS, CDR2 YFSETQ. CDR3 nucleotides: TGCGCCAGCGGACCCCCTAGCGACAATGAGCAGTTCTTC. This codes for CASGPPSDNEQFF.

The CDR3 region has the DNA TGTGCCAGTAGTATATTTTTCGGACCGGTCGGAGAGCCCAACTATGGCTACACCTTC. As protein: CASSIFFGPVGEPNYGYTF. This sequence joins TRBV19 and TRBJ1-2; D is ambiguous. This CDR3 is 19 amino acids long. Germline CDR1 LNHDA, CDR2 SQIVND (reference sequence). V was cut by 2 bases and J by 2 bases, with 24 bases left in between.

The chain combines TRBV7-9 with TRBJ2-4, with 12 bases lining up with TRBD2. The V segment lost 5 bases and the J segment 0 bases; nucleotides outside the gene matches: 8. CDR1 is SEHNR, CDR2 FQNEAQ, per germline (reference sequence). This CDR3 region has 18 residues. CDR3: CASSAGLAGKLAKNIQYF. The CDR3 DNA reads as TGTGCCAGCAGCGCAGGACTAGCGGGAAAATTAGCCAAAAACATTCAGTACTTC.

This clonotype has just a few counts. This rearrangement joins TRBV9 to TRBJ1-3; possibly TRBD1 for D (6 bases). The CDR3 has 15 residues. The V gene's germline CDR1 is SGDLS and CDR2 YYNGEE. Trimming shortened V by 0 bases and J by 0 bases, and 7 bases separated the two germline ends. The CDR3 coding sequence is TGTGCCAGCAGCGTAGAGGACAGCTCTGGAAACACCATATATTTT. Its translation is CASSVEDSSGNTIYF.

There are a few counts of this clonotype. The rearrangement uses TRBV20-1 and TRBJ2-5; perhaps TRBD1 as D (5 bases). Trimming removed 0 bases at V and 1 base at J, with 9 bases between. The CDR3 extends over 14 amino acids. The germline CDR1 and CDR2 sequences are DFQATT and SNEGSKA (reference sequence). CDR3: CSARDPQGQETQYF. CDR3 coding DNA: TGCAGTGCTAGAGATCCTCAGGGCCAAGAGACCCAGTACTTC.

This clonotype has at least ten counts. This rearrangement joins TRBV12-3 or TRBV12-4 to TRBJ1-2; tentative D call: TRBD1 (5 bases). This CDR3 region has 14 residues. V was pared by 3 bases and J by 2 bases, with 10 bases between. The CDR3 DNA sequence: TGTGCCAGCAGTTTCGGGGGAGGCAACTATGGCTACACCTTC. Encoded protein: CASSFGGGNYGYTF.

This sequence joins TRBV6-8 and TRBJ1-1; 7 bases are a match to TRBD1. With 2 bases clipped from V and 11 bases from J, the junction kept 5 bases outside the gene matches. The germline V gene has CDR1 MNHGY and CDR2 SAAAGT. The CDR3 contains 12 residues. CDR3 in DNA: TGTGCCAGCAGTTACGGGCAGGGGGGGGCTTTCTTT. It yields the protein CASSYGQGGAFF.

This clonotype was recorded many times. This chain uses TRBV7-8 with TRBJ2-4; tentative D call: TRBD1 (6 bases). CDR3 length: 14 amino acids. Deletions cut 1 base from V and 6 bases from J, with 10 bases between. Germline V gene sequence: CDR1 SGHVS, CDR2 FQNEAQ. CDR3 region: CASSLDGQINIQYF. For the CDR3, the DNA is TGTGCCAGCAGCTTAGATGGACAGATAAACATTCAGTACTTC.

This clonotype was counted ten times or more. J is TRBJ2-4 and V is TRBV19; weak D call: TRBD1 (6 bases). This CDR3 has 14 amino acids. Germline V gene sequence: CDR1 LNHDA, CDR2 SQIVND (reference sequence). Trimming removed 5 bases at V and 7 bases at J, with 15 bases between. As DNA, the CDR3 is TGTGCCAGTAGTCTATTCTACAGGGAGAACATTCAGTACTTC. This translates into CASSLFYRENIQYF.

This clonotype has at least ten counts. The chain combines TRBV12-3 or TRBV12-4 with TRBJ2-7, with TRBD1 matching 8 bases. The CDR3 is made up of 19 amino acids. V was clipped by 4 bases and J by 2 bases; unmatched bases: 19. In nucleotides, the CDR3 is TGTGCCAGCAGTTGGATCCACAGACAGGGGTCTGGCTTTCCCTACGAGCAGTACTTC. It translates to CASSWIHRQGSGFPYEQYF.

The chain employs TRBV6-5 and TRBJ1-5; D unclear. Germline V gives CDR1 MNHEY, CDR2 SVGAGI. The V end lost 5 bases, the J end lost 0 bases, and 11 bases lay between the germline ends. The CDR3 consists of 15 residues. The CDR3 sequence is CASSEWEGSNQPQHF. The CDR3 bases are TGTGCCAGCAGTGAGTGGGAGGGTAGCAATCAGCCCCAGCATTTT.

This clonotype was recorded at least ten times. CDR3 sequence: CASSSTGLEIGELFF. CDR3 in DNA: TGTGCCAGCAGTTCAACGGGACTAGAGATCGGGGAGCTGTTTTTT. The rearrangement joins TRBV28 to TRBJ2-2, with 8 nucleotides matching TRBD2. The CDR3 covers 15 residues. Trimming removed 4 bases from V and 7 bases from J; junction bases left unmatched: 8. Germline V gene sequence: CDR1 MDHEN, CDR2 SYDVKM.

This clonotype came up many times. This chain joins TRBV12-5 and TRBJ2-3; unclear D gene. V dropped 3 bases and J dropped 6 bases, with 4 bases sitting between them. The CDR3 sequence is 11 residues long. The germline V gene encodes CDR1 LGHNT and CDR2 FRNRAP. The CDR3 here is CASGFGDTQYF. In DNA form, the CDR3 reads TGTGCTAGTGGTTTTGGTGATACGCAGTATTTT.

This clonotype was counted many times. J is TRBJ2-7 and V is TRBV7-9; D is perhaps TRBD2 (5 bases). With 6 bases removed from V and 3 bases from J, the gap between germline ends came to 15 bases. CDR3 size: 14 residues. From germline, CDR1 is SEHNR and CDR2 FQNEAQ (reference sequence). The CDR3 DNA reads TGTGCCAGCAGTGGACTCGGCAAGGGCTACGAGCAGTACTTC. Its protein is CASSGLGKGYEQYF.